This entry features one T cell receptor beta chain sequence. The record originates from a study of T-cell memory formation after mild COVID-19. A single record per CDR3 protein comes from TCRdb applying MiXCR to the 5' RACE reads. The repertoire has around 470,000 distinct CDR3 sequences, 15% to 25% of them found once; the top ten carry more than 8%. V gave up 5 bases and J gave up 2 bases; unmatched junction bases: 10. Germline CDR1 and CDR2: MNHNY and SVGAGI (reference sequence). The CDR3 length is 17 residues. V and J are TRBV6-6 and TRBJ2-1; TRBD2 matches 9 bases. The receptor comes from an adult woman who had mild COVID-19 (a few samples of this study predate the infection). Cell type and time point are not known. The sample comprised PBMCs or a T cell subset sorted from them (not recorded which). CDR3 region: CASSHHLAGSTYNEQFF. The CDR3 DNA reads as TGTGCCAGCAGTCACCACCTAGCGGGGAGTACCTACAATGAGCAGTTCTTC.